Listed below are T cell receptor beta chains from one sample, sequenced in a study of T-cell reconstitution after alpha-beta-depleted transplantation in children. TCRdb re-analysed the PCR reads in MiXCR, keeping a single row per CDR3 protein. In the table there are 55,000 to 85,000 distinct CDR3 sequences, roughly 10% of which are singletons. Sample: PBMCs, taken before TCRalphabeta/CD19-depleted stem cell transplant. The origin of the receptors is a boy under 18 with acute myeloid leukemia, due to receive a stem cell transplant. Each CDR3 is given with its conserved first and last residue. Each record gives: J gene, clone size, D gene, V gene, CDR3 DNA, CDR3 protein. A D gene is named only where the DNA matches it firmly. A row's size may be missing; if present it is once, few, many or a size class.

J: TRBJ2-5; size: many; D: TRBD1; V: TRBV9; DNA: TGTGCCAGCAGCGTAGATCCTCCGGGACAGGCGTTGGAGACCCAGTACTTC; CDR3: CASSVDPPGQALETQYF
J: TRBJ2-1; size: many; D: -; V: TRBV29-1; DNA: TGCAGCGTTGATATTCGGGGGTCCAATGAGCAGTTCTTC; CDR3: CSVDIRGSNEQFF
J: TRBJ2-1; size: many; D: TRBD2; V: TRBV4-2; DNA: TGTGCCAGCAGCCAAACTAGCGGGGAAGACAATGAGCAGTTCTTC; CDR3: CASSQTSGEDNEQFF
J: TRBJ1-2; size: many; D: TRBD1; V: TRBV10-3; DNA: TGTGCCATCAGTAGGACAGGGGATCTTCTAACACAAATGTATGGCTACACCTTC; CDR3: CAISRTGDLLTQMYGYTF
J: TRBJ2-5; size: many; D: TRBD2; V: TRBV3-1; DNA: TGTGCCAGCAGCCGACGGACTAGCGGGGGCCTTGAGACCCAGTACTTC; CDR3: CASSRRTSGGLETQYF
J: TRBJ2-3; size: many; D: -; V: TRBV21-1; DNA: TGTGCCAGCAGCCCGACAGGGGCTTTGAGCACAGATACGCAGTATTTT; CDR3: CASSPTGALSTDTQYF
J: TRBJ2-1; size: many; D: -; V: TRBV29-1; DNA: TGCAGCGTTGAACGGGCGAGCTCCTACAATGAGCAGTTCTTC; CDR3: CSVERASSYNEQFF
J: TRBJ1-2; size: many; D: TRBD1; V: TRBV20-1; DNA: TGCAGTGCTAGACCCCGGACAGGGCGCTATGGCTACACCTTC; CDR3: CSARPRTGRYGYTF
J: TRBJ2-1; size: many; D: TRBD2; V: TRBV28; DNA: TGTGCCAGCAGTCCCCCAGGGAAGCTAGCGGCCCCCGGCAATGAGCAGTTCTTC; CDR3: CASSPPGKLAAPGNEQFF
J: TRBJ2-3; size: -; D: -; V: TRBV19; DNA: TGTGCCAGTAGTATAGGCGATACGCAGTATTTT; CDR3: CASSIGDTQYF